This entry lists 13 T cell receptor beta chains sequenced from one sample in a study of identical twins. TCRdb re-called the 5' RACE reads through MiXCR, storing one row per CDR3 protein. The sample has about 450,000 distinct CDR3 sequences, roughly 18% seen once; the top ten hold 9% to 15%. Sequenced: naive T cells sorted from blood. The receptors here all came from a man in his fifties or sixties in good health.

This clonotype appeared a few times. This chain links TRBV20-1 with TRBJ2-1, with D tentatively TRBD1 (6 bases). V lost 3 bases and J lost 10, with 13 bases in between. CDR3 length: 12 amino acids. Germline V gene data show CDR1 as DFQATT and CDR2 as SNEGSKA (reference sequence). CDR3 nucleotides: TGCAGTGCTAGGCAAGGGGGATTGGAGCAGTTCTTC. Protein product: CSARQGGLEQFF.

The chain combines TRBV2 with TRBJ2-1, with TRBD2 identical over 13 bases. V dropped 5 bases and J dropped 4; count of bases not matched to a gene: 5. Germline V gives CDR1 SNHLY, CDR2 FYNNEI. The CDR3 consists of 16 residues. CDR3 protein: CASSPRTSGGYNEQFF. The CDR3 region has the DNA TGTGCCAGCAGTCCGCGGACTAGCGGGGGTTACAATGAGCAGTTCTTC.

This clonotype was detected ten times or more. The V gene is TRBV20-1, the J gene TRBJ2-1, with 10 bases lining up with TRBD1. The CDR3 runs 17 residues. Trimming cost V 3 bases and J 6 bases; bases outside gene matches: 14. Per germline, CDR1 DFQATT and CDR2 SNEGSKA (reference sequence). The CDR3 coding sequence is TGCAGTGCTAGTCACAAAGACAGGGGGCGGTATGGCAATGAGCAGTTCTTC. It specifies CSASHKDRGRYGNEQFF.

This clonotype has a count of ten or more. The V call is TRBV27, the J call TRBJ2-2, with 9 nucleotides matching TRBD1. CDR3 length: 15 residues. Germline V gives CDR1 MNHEY, CDR2 SMNVEV (reference sequence). V lost 3 bases and J lost 4; bases outside the gene matches: 3. The CDR3 sequence: CASSFTGGGTGELFF. The CDR3 nucleotides read TGTGCCAGCAGTTTTACAGGGGGCGGCACCGGGGAGCTGTTTTTT.

The rearrangement joins TRBV5-4 to TRBJ2-5; TRBD2 agrees at 9 bases. This CDR3 has 16 residues. Germline CDR1 reads SGHNT; CDR2 reads YYREEE (reference sequence). The J segment lost 2 bases and the V segment lost 1 base, leaving 6 bases of the junction unmatched. CDR3 DNA: TGTGCCAGCAGCTTGAAACTAGCGGGTGATCAAGAGACCCAGTACTTC. Translated: CASSLKLAGDQETQYF.

This clonotype was observed a handful of times. The gene calls are TRBV18 and TRBJ1-1, with TRBD1 as a possible D gene (5 bases). V was cut by 3 bases and J by 8 bases, with 13 bases left in between. From germline, CDR1 is KGHSH and CDR2 LQKENI. The CDR3 contains 13 residues. The CDR3 loop is CASSPGLSIEAFF. CDR3 DNA sequence: TGTGCCAGCTCACCGGGACTCAGTATCGAAGCTTTCTTT.

This chain links TRBV6-5 with TRBJ2-1; TRBD1 matches 8 bases. V dropped 5 bases and J dropped 16; count of bases not matched to a gene: 7. The germline CDR1 and CDR2 sequences are MNHEY and SVGAGI. The CDR3 spans 11 residues. The CDR3 sequence: CASSVPGQVFF. CDR3 DNA sequence: TGTGCCAGCAGTGTTCCGGGACAGGTTTTCTTC.

This clonotype was observed once. This chain joins TRBV7-9 and TRBJ2-5; D is undetermined. The CDR3 sequence is 15 residues long. Germline CDR1 and CDR2: SEHNR and FQNEAQ (reference sequence). The V end lost 2 bases, the J end lost 5 bases, and 15 bases lay between the germline ends. CDR3 protein: CASSLWQSNWETQYF. The CDR3 nucleotides are TGTGCCAGCAGCTTATGGCAGAGCAACTGGGAGACCCAGTACTTC.

This clonotype was observed many times. The chain links TRBV18 to TRBJ2-1, with TRBD2 identical over 8 bases. Germline V CDR1 and CDR2: KGHSH, LQKENI. The length of the CDR3 is 16 residues. Trimming removed 3 bases from V and 9 bases from J; junction bases left unmatched: 13. CDR3 residues: CASSPIGGTSSVEQFF. CDR3 DNA: TGTGCCAGCTCACCTATAGGTGGGACTAGTTCGGTTGAGCAGTTCTTC. Complete variable domain (other parts from reference TRBV18 and TRBJ2-1): NAGVMQNPRHLVRRRGQEARLRCSPMKGHSHVYWYRQLPEEGLKFMVYLQKENIIDESGMPKERFSAEFPKEGPSILRIQQVVRGDSAAYFCASSPIGGTSSVEQFFGPGTRLTVL.

V gene TRBV5-1 combines with J gene TRBJ2-3; TRBD1 aligns across 7 bases. This CDR3 has 15 amino acids. Per germline, CDR1 SGHRS and CDR2 YFSETQ. J lost 1 base, V lost 2 bases, and 4 bases had no gene match. CDR3 DNA: TGCGCCAGCAGCTTCTACAGGGGTGGCACAGATACGCAGTATTTT. Translation: CASSFYRGGTDTQYF.

This clonotype appeared a few times. V is TRBV11-1 and J is TRBJ2-5; a possible D gene is TRBD2 (6 bases). Trimming shortened V by 1 base and J by 1 base, and 19 bases separated the two germline ends. This CDR3 has 18 amino acids. Germline V gives CDR1 SGHAT, CDR2 FQDESV (reference sequence). The CDR3, as DNA: TGTGCCAGCAGCTTAGTAATGCTAGCGCGGCAACTCCAAGAGACCCAGTACTTC. It codes for CASSLVMLARQLQETQYF.

This clonotype showed up many times. This chain uses TRBV4-2 with TRBJ1-4; D remains unclear. This CDR3 comprises 16 residues. The V and J ends lost 0 bases and 0 bases respectively, with 8 bases between them. Germline V gene lookup returns CDR1 LGHNA and CDR2 YNFKEQ. CDR3 in DNA: TGTGCCAGCAGCCAAGATAGGCATGCAACTAATGAAAAACTGTTTTTT. As protein: CASSQDRHATNEKLFF.

This clonotype showed up just a few times. The chain has TRBV5-1 and TRBJ2-7; unclear D gene. CDR3 length equals 12 residues. Looked up from germline, CDR1 is SGHRS and CDR2 is YFSETQ. Trimming left V 3 bases short and J 6 bases short, with 10 bases between. The CDR3 nucleotides are TGCGCCAGCAGCTACGTAGGGCTCGAGCAGTACTTC. It encodes CASSYVGLEQYF.